This T cell receptor (beta chain) was identified in a study of blood T cell repertoires in COVID-19. At the level of the study: Both acute and convalescent COVID-19 samples were obtained from the United States, Italy and Spain.

Study processing details: Amplification of reference gene primers provided the estimated nucleated cell counts. Using immunoSEQ multiplex PCR, the repertoire was profiled, and TCRdb retains in-frame clones only, with some absent. For V, J and clone size, that table is used; D and trimming come from the DNA. The sample lists fewer than 200,000 clones, about 85% seen once, with around 23% in the top ten. V shed 2 bases, J shed 3 bases, and the junction held 6 bases outside the gene matches. Germline V CDR1 and CDR2: MNHEY, SVGEGT. The CDR3 sequence is 15 residues long. The chain combines TRBV6-2 or TRBV6-3 with TRBJ1-2; TRBD1 agrees at 7 bases. Sequenced input: PBMCs or T cells enriched from blood (not recorded which). The receptor was isolated from a woman aged 40 to 50 in a cohort exposed to, infected with or recovered from COVID-19 (not recorded which). This CDR3 reads CASSYAKTGDYGYTF. The CDR3 DNA sequence: TGTGCCAGCAGTTACGCGAAAACAGGGGACTATGGCTACACCTTC.